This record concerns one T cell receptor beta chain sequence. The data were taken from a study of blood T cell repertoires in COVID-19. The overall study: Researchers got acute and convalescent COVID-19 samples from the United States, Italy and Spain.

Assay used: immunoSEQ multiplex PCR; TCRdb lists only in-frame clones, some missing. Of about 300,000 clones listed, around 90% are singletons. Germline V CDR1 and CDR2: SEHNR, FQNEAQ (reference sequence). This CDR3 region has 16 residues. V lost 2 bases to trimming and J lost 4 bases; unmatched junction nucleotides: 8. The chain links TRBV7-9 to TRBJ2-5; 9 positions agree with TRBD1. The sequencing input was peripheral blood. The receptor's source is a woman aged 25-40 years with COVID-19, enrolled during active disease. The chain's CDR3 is CASSLPQGARGETQYF. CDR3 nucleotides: TGTGCCAGCAGCTTACCACAGGGGGCGCGGGGAGAGACCCAGTACTTC.